Listed below are T cell receptor beta chains from one sample, sequenced in a study of glioma-infiltrating T cells after dendritic cell vaccination. Using immunoSEQ multiplex PCR, the repertoire was profiled, and TCRdb retains in-frame clones only, with some absent. The table has approximately 82,000 clones, over 85% seen once. The input for sequencing was blood, taken before dendritic cell vaccination. These receptors all come from a human donor with glioblastoma. The conserved cysteine and the conserved F or W are not part of the CDR3 here.

v_gene,CDR3aa
TRBV7-3,ASPKGLAGSETQY
TRBV2,ASRGLAGGTGELF
TRBV30,AWNRRGMNTEAF
TRBV7-8,ASSWMGVQY
TRBV2,ASSVNRDRDDEQY
TRBV4-2,ASSQEGLGGGVSDTQY
TRBV16,ASSPLSGTTFYT
TRBV10-3,AISESAGSTLH
TRBV10-2,ASRSGTSGRATYNEQF
TRBV27,ASSRAGGSYNEQF
TRBV29-1,SVGAGGPPEYNEQF
TRBV18,ASSPGQGNYGYT
TRBV2,ASSELPEQY
TRBV10-3,ASRGLGTREADTQY
TRBV5-1,ASSFTLTSGEYSYEQY
TRBV5-1,ASSPLAGANTGELF
TRBV13,ASSLWVGRGTGELF
TRBV19,ASSILGGRTVNTGELF
TRBV4-2,ASSQGGTSSYNEQF
TRBV5-1,ASSLGDRGNYGYT
TRBV5-6,ASSGGGRGTEAF
TRBV9,ASSASGTGVTDTQY
TRBV2,ASSGGIFNTGELF
TRBV2,ASSEQGFKDEQF
TRBV5-6,ASSLDRQETQY
TRBV7-9,ASSPPGTGSGYT
TRBV30,AWSEGLAGNNEQF
TRBV30,AWSLGQGGQPQH
TRBV5-1,ASSLAVAGANVLT
TRBV7-9,ASSLTGQGFAEAF
TRBV6-1,ASKTTYEQY
TRBV14,ASSQDGGQGALDTEAF
TRBV6-5,AGGDQLEQF
TRBV19,ASSIQQGSEQY
TRBV29-1,SVAGTGGVDQPQH
TRBV5-8,ASSLDLGAWTDTQY